These 30 T cell receptor beta chains were all obtained from the same sample, sequenced in a study of graft-versus-host responses after intestinal transplantation. Only in-frame clones appear in the TCRdb table, and some are missing; sequencing was by immunoSEQ multiplex PCR. This table has some 7,000 clones, approximately 71% appearing once. Intraepithelial plus lamina propria lymphocytes were released by processing graft tissue. This material consisted of ileum tissue, taken approximately 55 days after transplant. The receptors derive from a human patient who received an intestinal transplant, so some T cells may come from the graft donor.

This clone appeared a few times. The chain links TRBV18 to TRBJ2-1; 10 bases are shared with TRBD1. This CDR3 is built from 16 residues. V shed 1 base, J shed 3 bases, and the junction held 3 bases outside the gene matches. The V gene's germline CDR1 is KGHSH and CDR2 LQKENI. The CDR3, as DNA: TGTGCCAGCTCACCACGGGGACAGGGGTTCTACAATGAGCAGTTCTTC. It yields the protein CASSPRGQGFYNEQFF.

This clone is a singleton in its sample. V is TRBV7-3 and J is TRBJ2-3; tentative D call: TRBD2 (7 bases). The V end lost 3 bases, the J end lost 6 bases, and 13 bases lay between the germline ends. There are 14 residues in the CDR3. CDR1 is SGHTA, CDR2 FQGTGA, per germline. The DNA for the CDR3 is TGTGCCAGCAGCTTGGGAGGGGGGTTGGATACGCAGTATTTT. This codes for CASSLGGGLDTQYF.

The chain recombines TRBV27 with TRBJ2-1; the D gene is possibly TRBD2 (5 bases). Trimming stripped 7 bases from V and 0 bases from J, with 10 bases between. Germline CDR1 reads MNHEY; CDR2 reads SMNVEV (reference sequence). This CDR3 is built from 14 residues. CDR3 bases: TGTGCCAGCACCCTAGGGAGCTCCTACAATGAGCAGTTCTTC. Its protein product is CASTLGSSYNEQFF.

The chain joins TRBV2 to TRBJ1-5; D not resolved. V lost 1 base, J lost 5 bases, and 15 bases lay in between. The CDR3 consists of 16 residues. Looked up from germline, CDR1 is SNHLY and CDR2 is FYNNEI. CDR3 residues: CASSEGGGRMHQPQHF. CDR3 in DNA: TGTGCCAGCAGTGAAGGGGGAGGGAGGATGCATCAGCCCCAGCATTTT.

Judged by abundance, this clone is large (0.1 to 1%). This chain links TRBV6-4 with TRBJ1-2, with 9 bases fitting TRBD1. Trimming removed 3 bases from V and 7 bases from J; junction bases left unmatched: 6. The CDR3 is made up of 14 amino acids. Germline V lookup: CDR1 MRHNA, CDR2 SNTAGT. The CDR3 DNA reads TGTGCCAGCAGTGAGCAACAGGGGGCGAGTGGCTACACCTTC. Protein: CASSEQQGASGYTF.

The chain has TRBV20-1 and TRBJ2-1; D is unresolved. CDR1 is DFQATT and CDR2 is SNEGSKA in the germline V gene (reference sequence). The length of the CDR3 is 11 residues. V lost 0 bases and J 12 bases, leaving 9 bases between the germline ends. For the CDR3, the DNA is TGCAGTGCTAGAGATTATATCGGGCAGTTCTTC. This codes for CSARDYIGQFF.

This chain joins TRBV19 and TRBJ2-2, with TRBD2 identical over 11 bases. V lost 3 bases to trimming and J lost 4 bases; unmatched junction nucleotides: 10. There are 18 residues in the CDR3. Germline lookup yields CDR1 LNHDA and CDR2 SQIVND (reference sequence). The CDR3 here is CASSIALAGVVSTGELFF. The CDR3 nucleotides are TGTGCCAGTAGTATTGCACTAGCGGGAGTGGTTAGCACCGGGGAGCTGTTTTTT.

The V gene is TRBV11-3, the J gene TRBJ2-1; D possibly corresponds to TRBD2 (5 bases). The CDR3 totals 14 residues. Germline V lookup: CDR1 SGHNT, CDR2 YENEEA. The ends were cut back, 0 bases at V and 7 bases at J, with 10 bases in the middle. CDR3 sequence reads: CASSLDLTGNEQFF. The CDR3 region has the DNA TGTGCCAGCAGCTTAGATCTGACGGGGAATGAGCAGTTCTTC.

The V and J genes are TRBV9 and TRBJ2-5; weak D call: TRBD2 (5 bases). The CDR3 spans 13 residues. Per the germline V gene, CDR1 is SGDLS and CDR2 is YYNGEE. V shed 3 bases and J shed 6 bases, with 12 bases lying between them. CDR3 amino acids: CASSAWPGKTQYF. In DNA, the CDR3 is TGTGCCAGCAGCGCTTGGCCGGGGAAGACCCAGTACTTC.

The V gene is TRBV6-1, the J gene TRBJ2-4; the D gene is possibly TRBD1 (5 bases). CDR1 MNHNS and CDR2 SASEGT come from the germline V gene. The V and J ends lost 3 bases and 12 bases respectively, with 9 bases between them. The CDR3 extends over 11 amino acids. The CDR3, as DNA: TGTGCCAGCAGTGATGGGGCTCCTCAGTACTTC. It codes for CASSDGAPQYF.

In this sample, this clone turned up a few times. This chain uses TRBV6-1 with TRBJ2-5, with D perhaps matching TRBD2 (6 bases). Germline V gives CDR1 MNHNS, CDR2 SASEGT. There are 13 residues in the CDR3. The V end was cut by 7 bases, the J end by 2 bases, with 11 bases between. The DNA of the CDR3 is TGTGCCAGCACACCCCGGGAGCAAGAGACCCAGTACTTC. Residues: CASTPREQETQYF.

The V and J genes are TRBV6-5 and TRBJ1-2; no firm D call. Deletions cut 2 bases from V and 0 bases from J, with 4 bases between. The CDR3 totals 13 residues. Germline V gene lookup returns CDR1 MNHEY and CDR2 SVGAGI. CDR3 coding DNA: TGTGCCAGCAGTTACACAGCTAACTATGGCTACACCTTC. This encodes CASSYTANYGYTF.

This clone has only a few counts. The V call is TRBV4-3, the J call TRBJ1-1, with 8 bases identical to TRBD1. The trim removed 4 bases at V and 2 bases at J, leaving 9 bases unmatched. The CDR3 consists of 16 residues. CDR1 and CDR2 from the germline V gene are LGHNA and YSLEER. For the CDR3, the DNA is TGCGCCAGCAGCCCAGGGGGCAGGGGACATAACACTGAAGCTTTCTTT. Its translation: CASSPGGRGHNTEAFF.

This clone has a handful of counts. The V call is TRBV5-4, the J call TRBJ1-2; tentatively, D is TRBD1 (6 bases). Trimming cost V 3 bases and J 3 bases, with 18 bases left between them. Per the germline V gene, CDR1 is SGHNT and CDR2 is YYREEE (reference sequence). The CDR3 is made up of 16 amino acids. This CDR3 reads CASSSAGHEGDYGYTF. The CDR3, as DNA: TGTGCCAGCAGCTCAGCGGGACATGAGGGGGACTATGGCTACACCTTC.

CDR3 sequence (DNA): TGTGCCAGCAAGACCTTGGAGACTAACTATGGCTACACCTTC. Its translation is CASKTLETNYGYTF. The V gene is TRBV28, the J gene TRBJ1-2, with D unresolved. The CDR3 runs to 14 residues. CDR1 is MDHEN, CDR2 SYDVKM, per germline. V lost 7 bases and J lost 0, with 12 bases in between.

The chain couples TRBV5-5 to TRBJ2-5; the D is unclear. Germline V gene sequence: CDR1 SGHKS, CDR2 YYEKEE (reference sequence). CDR3 length: 16 residues. The germline V and J ends were trimmed by 2 bases and 1 base, with 15 bases remaining between them. CDR3 sequence: CASSFQIPGAQETQYF. The CDR3 DNA reads as TGTGCCAGCAGCTTTCAGATCCCAGGTGCCCAAGAGACCCAGTACTTC.

The chain joins TRBV9 to TRBJ2-3, with 9 bases fitting TRBD2. This CDR3 has 18 residues. The junction had 13 bases not matched to a gene; V was cut back by 3 bases and J by 2 bases. Germline CDR1 SGDLS, CDR2 YYNGEE. In nucleotides, the CDR3 is TGTGCCAGCAGCGGAAACCCTCAAAGCGGGGGGCCCACAGATACGCAGTATTTT. This encodes CASSGNPQSGGPTDTQYF.

V usage is TRBV4-2 and J usage is TRBJ2-3, with TRBD1 matching over 7 bases. This CDR3 has 16 amino acids. The germline gives CDR1 LGHNA, CDR2 YNFKEQ. J lost 2 bases, V lost 3 bases, and 8 bases had no gene match. This CDR3 reads CASSHRAGGSTDTQYF. DNA of the CDR3: TGTGCCAGCAGCCATAGGGCAGGGGGATCCACAGATACGCAGTATTTT.

This clone appeared once. The chain is built from TRBV7-6 and TRBJ2-3, with TRBD1 matching over 9 bases. CDR3 length: 15 residues. Germline V gene sequence: CDR1 SGHVS, CDR2 FNYEAQ. V shed 5 bases, J shed 3 bases, and the junction held 6 bases outside the gene matches. CDR3 sequence: CASSETGGATDTQYF. CDR3 nucleotide sequence: TGTGCCAGCAGCGAAACAGGGGGCGCGACAGATACGCAGTATTTT.

The chain has TRBV28 and TRBJ1-2; TRBD1 is a possible D gene (6 bases). The CDR3 runs 13 residues. The germline gives CDR1 MDHEN, CDR2 SYDVKM. V gave up 2 bases and J gave up 4 bases, with 8 bases separating them. The chain's CDR3 is CASSLRTAYGYTF. The CDR3 coding sequence is TGTGCCAGCAGTTTAAGGACAGCCTATGGCTACACCTTC.

This clone turned up a few times. The V call is TRBV5-1, the J call TRBJ2-3; a weak D match, TRBD2 (7 bases). CDR1 is SGHRS, CDR2 YFSETQ, per germline. The CDR3 covers 14 residues. Trimming took off 4 bases at V and 5 bases at J, with 14 bases between the two ends. The CDR3 loop reads CASSGRGGQDTQYF. The CDR3, as DNA: TGCGCCAGCAGCGGGAGGGGGGGGCAAGATACGCAGTATTTT.

As to this clone: This sample also contains other DNA sequences that code for the same CDR3. This chain connects TRBV27 to TRBJ2-1; TRBD2 matches at 14 bases. The CDR3 runs 15 residues. The trim removed 4 bases at V and 7 bases at J, leaving 3 bases unmatched. CDR1 is MNHEY, CDR2 SMNVEV, per germline (reference sequence). CDR3 sequence: CASSSGTSGGNEQFF. CDR3 bases: TGTGCCAGCAGTTCCGGGACTAGCGGGGGAAATGAGCAGTTCTTC.

The chain has TRBV2 and TRBJ1-5, with 8 bases identical to TRBD1. In germline, CDR1 is SNHLY, CDR2 FYNNEI. CDR3 size: 14 residues. V lost 4 bases to trimming and J lost 5 bases; unmatched junction nucleotides: 4. CDR3 amino acids: CASSVEQGDQPQHF. DNA for the CDR3: TGTGCCAGCAGTGTGGAACAGGGGGATCAGCCCCAGCATTTT.

This chain links TRBV7-2 with TRBJ2-3; D is perhaps TRBD1 (5 bases). Deletions cut 0 bases from V and 2 bases from J, with 12 bases between. This CDR3 is 16 amino acids long. The germline V gene encodes CDR1 SGHTA and CDR2 FQGNSA. The CDR3 is CASSLAGPGNTDTQYF. The CDR3 nucleotides are TGTGCCAGCAGCTTAGCCGGCCCAGGGAACACAGATACGCAGTATTTT.

This clone occurred a few times. V and J are TRBV6-1 and TRBJ2-7; perhaps TRBD2 as D (5 bases). CDR1 is MNHNS, CDR2 SASEGT, per germline. This CDR3 contains 18 residues. V shed 4 bases and J shed 3 bases, with 25 bases lying between them. The CDR3 nucleotides read TGTGCCAGCAGTGCCCGGGCGGCCGCCCTTGGGGAGAACTACGAGCAGTACGTC. Protein: CASSARAAALGENYEQYV.

This chain uses TRBV5-1 with TRBJ2-1, with 8 bases aligning to TRBD1. The ends lost 2 bases at V and 5 bases at J; junction bases unmatched: 9. Germline V CDR1 and CDR2: SGHRS, YFSETQ. CDR3 length equals 16 residues. The CDR3 sequence is CASSFRQGLMDNEQFF. DNA of the CDR3: TGCGCCAGCAGCTTCCGACAGGGGCTGATGGACAATGAGCAGTTCTTC.

This chain connects TRBV2 to TRBJ2-1; 10 nucleotides match TRBD2. J was trimmed by 2 bases and V by 8 bases; bases with no gene match: 6. CDR3 length: 15 amino acids. CDR1 and CDR2 (germline): SNHLY, FYNNEI. In DNA form, the CDR3 reads TGTGCCAGCGGGCGGACTAGCGGTACCTACAATGAGCAGTTCTTC. As protein: CASGRTSGTYNEQFF.

V and J are TRBV27 and TRBJ2-1; 8 bases align to TRBD1. Per the germline V gene, CDR1 is MNHEY and CDR2 is SMNVEV (reference sequence). Unmatched junction bases numbered 10, after V lost 6 bases and J lost 6 bases. The CDR3 runs to 15 residues. CDR3 DNA sequence: TGTGCCAGCAGCGTTCACCCCACAGGGGGCAATGAGCAGTTCTTC. Translation gives CASSVHPTGGNEQFF.

The J gene is TRBJ2-2, the V gene TRBV11-2; no clear D. The germline CDR1 and CDR2 sequences are SGHAT and FQNNGV. With 2 bases removed from V and 2 bases from J, the gap between germline ends came to 3 bases. The CDR3 consists of 13 residues. CDR3 protein: CASSLINTGELFF. The CDR3 nucleotides read TGTGCCAGCAGCTTAATAAACACCGGGGAGCTGTTTTTT. The full variable domain, in which reference TRBV11-2 and TRBJ2-2 provide the parts outside the CDR3, is EAGVAQSPRYKIIEKRQSVAFWCNPISGHATLYWYQQILGQGPKLLIQFQNNGVVDDSQLPKDRFSAERLKGVDSTLKIQPAKLEDSAVYLCASSLINTGELFFGEGSRLTVL.

The chain joins TRBV6-5 to TRBJ1-5; D is undetermined. The CDR3 extends over 15 amino acids. With 0 bases removed from V and 0 bases from J, the gap between germline ends came to 6 bases. CDR1 and CDR2 from the germline V gene are MNHEY and SVGAGI. The DNA of the CDR3 is TGTGCCAGCAGTTACTCGGTAGATAGCAATCAGCCCCAGCATTTT. It is translated as CASSYSVDSNQPQHF.